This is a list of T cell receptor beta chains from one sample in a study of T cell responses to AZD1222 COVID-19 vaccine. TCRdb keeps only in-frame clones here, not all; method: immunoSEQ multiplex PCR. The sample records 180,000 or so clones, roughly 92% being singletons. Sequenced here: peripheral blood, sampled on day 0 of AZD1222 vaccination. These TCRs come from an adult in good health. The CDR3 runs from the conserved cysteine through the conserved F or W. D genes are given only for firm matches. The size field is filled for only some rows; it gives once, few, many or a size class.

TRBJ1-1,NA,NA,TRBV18,TGTGCCAGCTCACCGGATGACAGGGAAGCTTTCTTT,CASSPDDREAFF
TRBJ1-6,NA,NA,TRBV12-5,TGTGCTAGTGGTTTTGTAGGGAACATTTCACCCCTCCACTTT,CASGFVGNISPLHF
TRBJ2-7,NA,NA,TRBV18,TGTGCCAGCCTCGGGACCGGGATCTACGAGCAGTACTTC,CASLGTGIYEQYF
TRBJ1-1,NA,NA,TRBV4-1,TGCGCCAGCAGCCAGGGCCCCGGGAGGACGTTCATGAACACTGAAGCTTTCTTT,CASSQGPGRTFMNTEAFF
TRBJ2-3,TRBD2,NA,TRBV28,TGTGCCAGCAGTTTCGGGCGGGAGATCCTCCATTGGGATACGCAGTATTTT,CASSFGREILHWDTQYF
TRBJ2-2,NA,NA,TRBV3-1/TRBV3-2,TGTGCCAGCAGCCAAGAGCCAAACACCGGGGAGCTGTTTTTT,CASSQEPNTGELFF
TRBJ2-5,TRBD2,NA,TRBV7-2,TGTGCCAGCAGCTTAGGGGGGAGCGGGGTGGCCCAGTACTTC,CASSLGGSGVAQYF
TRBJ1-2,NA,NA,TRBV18,TGTGCCAGCTCACCATTGCCAGATACTAACTATGGCTACACCTTC,CASSPLPDTNYGYTF
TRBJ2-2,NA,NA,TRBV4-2,TGTGCCAGCAGCCAAGAGTTACGGCGGGCAATAAACACCGGGGAGCTGTTTTTT,CASSQELRRAINTGELFF
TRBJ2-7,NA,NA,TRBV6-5,TGTGCCAGCAGTAGACAGTTCAGCTCCTACGAGCAGTACTTC,CASSRQFSSYEQYF
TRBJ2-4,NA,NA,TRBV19,TGTGCCAGTAGTATCACTCCTTTTGCGGCGAAGGACATTCAGTACTTC,CASSITPFAAKDIQYF
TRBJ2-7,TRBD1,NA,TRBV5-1,TGCGCCAGCAGCCCCGACAGGGCAGGGGAGCAGTACTTC,CASSPDRAGEQYF
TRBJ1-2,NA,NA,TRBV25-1,TGTGCCAGCAGTGATGGGGGCTATGGCTACACCTTC,CASSDGGYGYTF
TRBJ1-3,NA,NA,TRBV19,TGTGCCAGTAGTATTGTGACAGCCCACTCTGGAAACACCATATATTTT,CASSIVTAHSGNTIYF
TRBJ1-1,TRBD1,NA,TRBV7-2,TGTGCCAGCAGCTTAGTAACAGGGGCTGAAGCTTTCTTT,CASSLVTGAEAFF
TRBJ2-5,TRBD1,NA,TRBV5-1,TGCGCCAGCAGCTTGGATGGGACAGGGGGGAGAACCTACCAAGAGACCCAGTACTTC,CASSLDGTGGRTYQETQYF
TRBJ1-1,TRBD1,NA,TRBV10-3,TGTGCCATCAGTTCACAGGGGAGGGACACTGAAGCTTTCTTT,CAISSQGRDTEAFF
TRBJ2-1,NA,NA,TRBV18,TGTGCCAGCTCACCCCGACCAGCGGGCGATGCTTACAATGAGCAGTTCTTC,CASSPRPAGDAYNEQFF
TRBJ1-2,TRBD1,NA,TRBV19,TGTGCCAGTAGGCGACAGGGCGGCGGCTATGGCTACACCTTC,CASRRQGGGYGYTF
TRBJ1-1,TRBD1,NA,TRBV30,TGTGCCTGGAGTGTGGACTACAGGGGGAACACTGAAGCTTTCTTT,CAWSVDYRGNTEAFF
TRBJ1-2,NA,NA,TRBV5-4,TGTGCCAGCAGCTCCGGGACGGGGAACTATGGCTACACCTTC,CASSSGTGNYGYTF
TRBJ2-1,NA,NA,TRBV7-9,TGTGCCAGCAGCTCACCCCCCGGGGCAGGGATGTACAATGAGCAGTTCTTC,CASSSPPGAGMYNEQFF
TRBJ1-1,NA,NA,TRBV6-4,TGTGCCAGCAGTAAGGAGGGGCAGGGCACTGAAGCTTTCTTT,CASSKEGQGTEAFF
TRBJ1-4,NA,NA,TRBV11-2,TGTGCCAGCAGCCCCGTGATGGGGTCCCATGAAAAACTGTTTTTT,CASSPVMGSHEKLFF
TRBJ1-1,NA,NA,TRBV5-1,TGCGCCAGCAGCCTGCGTCCACGGAGCACTGAAGCTTTCTTT,CASSLRPRSTEAFF
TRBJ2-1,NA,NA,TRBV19,TGTGCCAGTACGTTTCGAGGCGGTGAGCAGTTCTTC,CASTFRGGEQFF
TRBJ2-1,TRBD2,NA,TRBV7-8,TGTGCCAGCAGTCAGCCTGACACGGGGGGAAAGAGCTCCTACAATGAGCAGTTCTTC,CASSQPDTGGKSSYNEQFF
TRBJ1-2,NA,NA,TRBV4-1,TGCGCCAGCAGCCAAGATAACGGGGCAAATCGCGGCTACACCTTC,CASSQDNGANRGYTF
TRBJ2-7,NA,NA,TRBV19,TGTGCCAGTAGTATGGGCGGAGCTAGCGACGAGCAGTACTTC,CASSMGGASDEQYF
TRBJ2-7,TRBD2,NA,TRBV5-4,TGTGCCAGCAGCCGAACTAGCGGGACCTCCTACGAGCAGTACTTC,CASSRTSGTSYEQYF
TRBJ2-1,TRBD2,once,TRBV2,TGTGCCAGCAGTCGGACTAGCGGGACCAGCAATGAGCAGTTCTTC,CASSRTSGTSNEQFF
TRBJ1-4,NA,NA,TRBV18,TGTGCCAGCTCAGCTCCACTGGCTAATGAAAAACTGTTTTTT,CASSAPLANEKLFF
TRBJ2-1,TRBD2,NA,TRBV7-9,TGTGCCAGCAGCTCGACTAGCGGGAGGGCCCCGAGCTCCTACAATGAGCAGTTCTTC,CASSSTSGRAPSSYNEQFF
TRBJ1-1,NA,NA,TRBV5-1,TGCGCCAGCAGCTTGTCAATTACAGGTGAAGCTTTCTTT,CASSLSITGEAFF
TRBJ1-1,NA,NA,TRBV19,TGTGCCACCCGACACTTTGAAGCTTTCTTT,CATRHFEAFF